This TCR beta chain came from a study of blood T cell repertoires in COVID-19. Germline-derived CDR1 and CDR2 are MNHEY and SMNVEV (reference sequence). V was clipped by 4 bases and J by 1 base, with 22 bases between them. The CDR3 has 18 amino acids. This clone was seen a single time. Per the study methods: Reference gene primer amplification in the assay estimated nucleated cell counts. Using immunoSEQ multiplex PCR, the repertoire was profiled, and TCRdb retains in-frame clones only, with some absent. Clonal size and the V and J genes are those of that table, whereas D and trimming came from the DNA. The sample carries 30,000 or so clones, about 90% recorded once.

This clonotype was obtained from a human donor in a cohort sampled during active COVID-19. The material sequenced was peripheral blood. The chain has TRBV27 and TRBJ1-1; D possibly corresponds to TRBD1 (5 bases). The CDR3, as DNA: TGTGCCAGCAGTTGGTTCGGGGGTAGGGGTCGTTCGAACACTGAAGCTTTCTTT. Amino acid sequence: CASSWFGGRGRSNTEAFF.